The 16 T cell receptor beta chains in this list originate from one sample, sequenced in a study of blood T cell repertoires in COVID-19. TCRdb's copy holds only in-frame clones and misses some; the assay was immunoSEQ multiplex PCR. The data contain roughly 62,000 clones, approximately 82% of them singletons. The sequencing input was peripheral blood. The source is a man between 60 and 75 years old with acute or convalescent COVID-19.

A few counts support this clone. V usage is TRBV5-1 and J usage is TRBJ1-2; D possibly corresponds to TRBD1 (5 bases). The CDR3 is 13 residues long. In germline, CDR1 is SGHRS, CDR2 YFSETQ. Trimming stripped 0 bases from V and 2 bases from J, with 5 bases between. CDR3: CASSLEGNYGYTF. The CDR3 DNA reads as TGCGCCAGCAGCTTGGAGGGGAACTATGGCTACACCTTC.

A single count supports this clone. This rearrangement joins TRBV5-4 to TRBJ1-2; D possibly corresponds to TRBD1 (6 bases). V lost 2 bases, J lost 6 bases, and 17 bases lay in between. This CDR3 comprises 15 residues. Germline V gene lookup returns CDR1 SGHNT and CDR2 YYREEE (reference sequence). CDR3 region: CASSLRTASPDGYTF. The CDR3 DNA reads TGTGCCAGCAGCTTAAGGACAGCTAGTCCCGATGGCTACACCTTC.

This chain connects TRBV5-6 to TRBJ1-6, with TRBD1 as a possible D gene (5 bases). The CDR3 spans 15 residues. Germline V gene lookup returns CDR1 SGHDT and CDR2 YYEEEE. V shed 1 base and J shed 0 bases, with 5 bases lying between them. The CDR3 DNA reads TGTGCCAGCAGCTTGAGGGGCTCCTATAATTCACCCCTCCACTTT. It specifies CASSLRGSYNSPLHF.

This chain links TRBV4-1 with TRBJ2-1; D is possibly TRBD2 (6 bases). The CDR3 loop spans 17 amino acids. V lost 5 bases to trimming and J lost 3 bases, with 20 bases between them. CDR1 and CDR2 from the germline V gene are MGHRA and YSYEKL. CDR3 loop: CASSTYLGTSDYNEQFF. Here the CDR3 DNA reads TGCGCCAGCAGCACCTACCTGGGGACTTCAGACTACAATGAGCAGTTCTTC.

This chain connects TRBV5-4 to TRBJ1-5, with no clear D. The CDR3 loop spans 14 amino acids. V shed 0 bases and J shed 5 bases, with 9 bases lying between them. Germline V lookup: CDR1 SGHNT, CDR2 YYREEE (reference sequence). CDR3 DNA sequence: TGTGCCAGCAGCTTGGGAGGAAATGATCAGCCCCAGCATTTT. It yields the protein CASSLGGNDQPQHF.

The chain recombines TRBV2 with TRBJ2-2; 10 positions match TRBD2. This CDR3 has 18 amino acids. With V trimmed by 6 bases and J by 2 bases, 12 bases remained unmatched. Per germline, CDR1 SNHLY and CDR2 FYNNEI. The CDR3 DNA reads TGTGCCAGCAGCACTGATAAGCGGGGGGGCGGTAACACCGGGGAGCTGTTTTTT. Protein product: CASSTDKRGGGNTGELFF.

The chain couples TRBV29-1 to TRBJ2-3, with D possibly TRBD2 on 6 matching bases. The V gene's germline CDR1 is SQVTM and CDR2 ANQGSEA. The CDR3 is made up of 13 amino acids. V shed 3 bases and J shed 11 bases, with 18 bases lying between them. The CDR3 protein is CSVDWAGGIVQYF. The CDR3 DNA reads as TGCAGCGTTGATTGGGCAGGAGGGATCGTGCAGTATTTT.

This clone appeared a few times. The junction differs from germline at one of its ends, possibly a read error. The rearrangement links TRBV5-1 to TRBJ2-1; the match to TRBD2 covers 10 bases. Germline loops: CDR1 SGHRS, CDR2 YFSETQ. The CDR3 is 17 residues long. DNA for the CDR3: TGCGCCCGCAGCTTGGGGAGCGGGGGGGATACCTACAATGAGCAGTTCTTC. It specifies CARSLGSGGDTYNEQFF.

The chain links TRBV9 to TRBJ1-4; 10 bases align to TRBD1. V dropped 4 bases and J dropped 9; count of bases not matched to a gene: 6. CDR3 length: 14 residues. Per germline, CDR1 SGDLS and CDR2 YYNGEE. The CDR3 is CASSWGTGEKKLFF. The CDR3 region has the DNA TGTGCCAGCAGCTGGGGGACAGGGGAAAAAAAACTGTTTTTT. The complete variable domain, with remaining parts taken from reference TRBV9 and TRBJ1-4, reads DSGVTQTPKHLITATGQRVTLRCSPRSGDLSVYWYQQSLDQGLQFLIQYYNGEERAKGNILERFSAQQFPDLHSELNLSSLELGDSALYFCASSWGTGEKKLFFGSGTQLSVL.

The chain carries TRBV4-1 and TRBJ1-5; D is ambiguous. The CDR3 loop spans 14 amino acids. Trimming shortened V by 1 base and J by 4 bases, and 8 bases separated the two germline ends. The germline gives CDR1 MGHRA, CDR2 YSYEKL. The CDR3 here is CASSQGERNQPQHF. The CDR3 DNA is TGCGCCAGCAGCCAAGGGGAGAGGAATCAGCCCCAGCATTTT.

V gene TRBV24-1 combines with J gene TRBJ2-3, with D possibly TRBD2 on 6 matching bases. Trimming took off 5 bases at V and 4 bases at J, with 21 bases between the two ends. The CDR3 has 17 amino acids. Germline V CDR1 and CDR2: KGHDR, SFDVKD. The CDR3 loop is CATSGSGVFGAADTQYF. The CDR3, as DNA: TGTGCCACCAGTGGATCGGGGGTGTTTGGGGCCGCAGATACGCAGTATTTT.

The V and J genes are TRBV9 and TRBJ2-1; 7 bases match TRBD1. CDR3 size: 14 residues. CDR1 is SGDLS and CDR2 is YYNGEE in the germline V gene. V was clipped by 4 bases and J by 7 bases; unmatched bases: 8. The CDR3 reads CASSPWDSKNEQFF. For the CDR3, the DNA is TGTGCCAGCAGCCCCTGGGACAGCAAAAATGAGCAGTTCTTC. The full variable domain, rest sourced from reference TRBV9 and TRBJ2-1, is DSGVTQTPKHLITATGQRVTLRCSPRSGDLSVYWYQQSLDQGLQFLIQYYNGEERAKGNILERFSAQQFPDLHSELNLSSLELGDSALYFCASSPWDSKNEQFFGPGTRLTVL.

The V gene is TRBV2, the J gene TRBJ1-5, with D possibly matching TRBD1 (5 bases). CDR3 length: 14 residues. The germline V and J ends were trimmed by 6 bases and 1 base, with 10 bases remaining between them. Germline CDR1 is SNHLY and CDR2 is FYNNEI. The CDR3 sequence: CASSLGGSNQPQHF. The CDR3 DNA reads as TGTGCCAGCAGCCTTGGGGGGAGCAATCAGCCCCAGCATTTT. The entire variable domain, with the rest obtained from reference TRBV2 and TRBJ1-5, is as follows: EPEVTQTPSHQVTQMGQEVILRCVPISNHLYFYWYRQILGQKVEFLVSFYNNEISEKSEIFDDQFSVERPDGSNFTLKIRSTKLEDSAMYFCASSLGGSNQPQHFGDGTRLSIL.

This clone has just a few counts. The V call is TRBV6-5, the J call TRBJ2-7; perhaps TRBD2 as D (6 bases). In germline, CDR1 is MNHEY, CDR2 SVGAGI. Between the trimmed V and J ends, which lost 6 bases and 1 base, there was a span of 16 bases. CDR3 length: 15 amino acids. The CDR3 reads CASRKIAAESYEQYF. The DNA for the CDR3 is TGTGCCAGCAGGAAGATAGCGGCAGAGTCCTACGAGCAGTACTTC.

A few counts support this clone. The chain has TRBV24-1 and TRBJ2-3, with a possible D match to TRBD1 (5 bases). Germline loops: CDR1 KGHDR, CDR2 SFDVKD. The CDR3 covers 15 residues. The V gene lost 4 bases and the J gene lost 5 bases, with 15 bases spanning the gap. CDR3 sequence (DNA): TGTGCCACCAGTGACCCGCGTGGGGCCGTAGATACGCAGTATTTT. As protein: CATSDPRGAVDTQYF.

The V call is TRBV6-6, the J call TRBJ1-2, with a weak D call TRBD1 (5 bases). CDR1 is MNHNY, CDR2 SVGAGI, per germline (reference sequence). This CDR3 contains 14 residues. V dropped 0 bases and J dropped 8 bases, with 13 bases sitting between them. CDR3 amino acids: CASSYSPGEKGYTF. CDR3 DNA sequence: TGTGCCAGCAGTTACTCGCCGGGGGAGAAGGGCTACACCTTC.